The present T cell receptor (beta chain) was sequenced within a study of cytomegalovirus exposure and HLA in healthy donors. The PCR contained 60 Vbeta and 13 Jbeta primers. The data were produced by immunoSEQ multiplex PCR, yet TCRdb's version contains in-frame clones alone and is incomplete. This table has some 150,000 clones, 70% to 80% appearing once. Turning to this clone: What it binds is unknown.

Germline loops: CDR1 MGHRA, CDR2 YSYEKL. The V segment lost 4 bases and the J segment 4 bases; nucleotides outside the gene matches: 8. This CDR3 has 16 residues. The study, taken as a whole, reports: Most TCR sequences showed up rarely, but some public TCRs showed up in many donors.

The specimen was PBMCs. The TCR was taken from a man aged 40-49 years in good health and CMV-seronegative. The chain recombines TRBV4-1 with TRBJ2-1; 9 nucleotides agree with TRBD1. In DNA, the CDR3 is TGCGCCAGCAGCCTCCGTCCCGGGACAGGGTACAATGAGCAGTTCTTC. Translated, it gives CASSLRPGTGYNEQFF.